The 3 T cell receptor beta chains below all came from one sample that was sequenced in a study of shared clonotypes between healthy human individuals. The naive CD8 fraction comprised CD45RO-negative cells positively selected for CCR7 and excluded terminally differentiated effector memory CD45RA+ cells. Method: immunoSEQ multiplex PCR; TCRdb's copy keeps in-frame clones and lacks some. The sample has roughly 850,000 clones; approximately 97% are singletons. The sample was naive CD8+ T cells sorted from blood. The source of these receptors is a man aged 25 to 40 in good health.

This sequence joins TRBV28 and TRBJ2-2; weak D call: TRBD1 (6 bases). The CDR3 runs to 13 residues. V was clipped by 9 bases and J by 4 bases, with 12 bases between them. CDR1 and CDR2 (germline): MDHEN, SYDVKM. CDR3 nucleotides: TGTGCCAGTACGGACAGTTCCACCGGGGAGCTGTTTTTT. Translated, it gives CASTDSSTGELFF. The variable domain in full, completed from reference TRBV28 and TRBJ2-2, reads DVKVTQSSRYLVKRTGEKVFLECVQDMDHENMFWYRQDPGLGLRLIYFSYDVKMKEKGDIPEGYSVSREKKERFSLILESASTNQTSMYLCASTDSSTGELFFGEGSRLTVL.

The rearrangement joins TRBV15 to TRBJ1-2; a weak D match, TRBD1 (5 bases). Germline V gene data show CDR1 as LNHNV and CDR2 as YYDKDF (reference sequence). Trimming pared 3 bases from V and 6 bases from J, leaving 20 bases between. This CDR3 spans 16 amino acids. The CDR3 DNA follows: TGTGCCACCAGCAGTTTACCGGGACCGAGAGGGGATGGCTACACCTTC. Its translation is CATSSLPGPRGDGYTF. The full variable domain, in which reference TRBV15 and TRBJ1-2 provide the parts outside the CDR3, is DAMVIQNPRYQVTQFGKPVTLSCSQTLNHNVMYWYQQKSSQAPKLLFHYYDKDFNNEADTPDNFQSRRPNTSFCFLDIRSPGLGDTAMYLCATSSLPGPRGDGYTFGSGTRLTVV.

The chain has TRBV5-4 and TRBJ2-7; 7 nucleotides agree with TRBD1. Per the germline V gene, CDR1 is SGHNT and CDR2 is YYREEE (reference sequence). After removal of 1 base from V and 3 bases from J, the junction contained 4 bases not matched to a gene. There are 14 residues in the CDR3. In DNA, the CDR3 is TGTGCCAGCAGCTTGACCGGACAGGACTACGAGCAGTACTTC. Translated: CASSLTGQDYEQYF. Supplemented by reference TRBV5-4 and TRBJ2-7, the full variable domain reads ETGVTQSPTHLIKTRGQQVTLRCSSQSGHNTVSWYQQALGQGPQFIFQYYREEENGRGNFPPRFSGLQFPNYSSELNVNALELDDSALYLCASSLTGQDYEQYFGPGTRLTVT.